This passage covers 2 T cell receptor beta chains from one sample sequenced in a study of vaccination effects on CD4 cells after COVID-19. No antigen has been identified for these receptors. Sequencing used immunoSEQ multiplex PCR; TCRdb keeps in-frame clones, though not all of them. Of around 63,000 clones listed, about 71% are singletons. Using viral peptide pools, the ViraFEST assay grew out antigen-specific CD4+ T cells prior to sequencing. Having been cultured for about 10 days, the cells underwent CD4+ T cell isolation. Vaccine recipients had no previous SARS-CoV-2 infection; their nucleocapsid antibodies were negative. Source: CD4+ T cells from PBMCs cultured with HCoV-OC43 spike peptides, taken before COVID-19 vaccination. Stated subset: HCoV-OC43 spike overlapping peptide pool stimulation. These receptors all stem from a human donor who received a COVID-19 vaccine.

The chain carries TRBV5-5 and TRBJ1-6; unclear D gene. Trimming shortened V by 0 bases and J by 10 bases, and 5 bases separated the two germline ends. Germline V lookup: CDR1 SGHKS, CDR2 YYEKEE (reference sequence). This CDR3 contains 12 residues. This chain's CDR3 is CASSLVGSPLHF. The CDR3 DNA follows: TGTGCCAGCAGCTTGGTGGGATCACCCCTCCACTTT.

The rearrangement links TRBV6-5 to TRBJ1-6, with a weak D call TRBD1 (5 bases). Germline V lookup: CDR1 MNHEY, CDR2 SVGAGI. Trimming removed 6 bases at V and 8 bases at J, with 11 bases between. This CDR3 region has 13 residues. The CDR3 here is CASRAGTYSPLHF. CDR3 DNA: TGTGCCAGCAGGGCCGGGACTTATTCACCCCTCCACTTT.